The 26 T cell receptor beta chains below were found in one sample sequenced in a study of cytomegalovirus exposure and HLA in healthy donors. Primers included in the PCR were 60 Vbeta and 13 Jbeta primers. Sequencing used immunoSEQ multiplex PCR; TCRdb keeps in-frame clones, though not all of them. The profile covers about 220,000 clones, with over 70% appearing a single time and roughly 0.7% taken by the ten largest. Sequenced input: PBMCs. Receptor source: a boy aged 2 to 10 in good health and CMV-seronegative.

The CDR3 sequence is CASRRSGVAKNIQYF. DNA of the CDR3: TGTGCCAGCAGGCGTAGCGGGGTAGCCAAAAACATTCAGTACTTC. The chain is built from TRBV27 and TRBJ2-4; 8 bases are shared with TRBD2. CDR1 is MNHEY and CDR2 is SMNVEV in the germline V gene (reference sequence). The junction had 4 bases not matched to a gene; V was cut back by 6 bases and J by 0 bases. The CDR3 sequence is 15 residues long.

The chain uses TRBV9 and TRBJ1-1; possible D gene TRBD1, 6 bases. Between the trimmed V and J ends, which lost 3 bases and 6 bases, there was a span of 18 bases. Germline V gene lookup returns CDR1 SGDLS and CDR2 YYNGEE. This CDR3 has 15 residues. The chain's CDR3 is CASSGGGGRNSEAFF. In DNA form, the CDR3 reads TGTGCCAGCAGCGGTGGGGGCGGTCGTAACTCTGAAGCTTTCTTT.

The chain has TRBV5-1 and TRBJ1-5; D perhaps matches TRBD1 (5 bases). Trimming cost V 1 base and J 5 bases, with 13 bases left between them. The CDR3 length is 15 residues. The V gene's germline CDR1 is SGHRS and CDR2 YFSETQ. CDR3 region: CASSLRPGVDQPQHF. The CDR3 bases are TGCGCCAGCAGCTTGCGTCCGGGGGTGGATCAGCCCCAGCATTTT.

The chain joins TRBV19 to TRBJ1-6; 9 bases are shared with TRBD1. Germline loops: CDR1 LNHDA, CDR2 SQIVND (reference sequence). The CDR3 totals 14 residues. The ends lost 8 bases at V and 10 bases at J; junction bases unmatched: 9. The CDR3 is CASSRGQGRSPLHF. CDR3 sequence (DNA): TGTGCCAGTTCAAGAGGACAGGGGCGCTCACCCCTCCACTTT.

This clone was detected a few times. The CDR3 sequence is CASSSRQGAGTEAFF. CDR3 DNA sequence: TGTGCCAGCAGCTCCCGACAGGGGGCGGGCACTGAAGCTTTCTTT. The V and J genes are TRBV5-6 and TRBJ1-1, with 10 bases identical to TRBD1. The CDR3 contains 15 residues. From germline, CDR1 is SGHDT and CDR2 YYEEEE. After removal of 3 bases from V and 4 bases from J, the junction contained 6 bases not matched to a gene.

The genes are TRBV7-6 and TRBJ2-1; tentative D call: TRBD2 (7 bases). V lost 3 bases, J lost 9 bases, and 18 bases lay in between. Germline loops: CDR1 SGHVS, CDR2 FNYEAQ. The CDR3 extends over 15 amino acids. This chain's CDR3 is CASSLPGGRLGEQFF. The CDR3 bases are TGTGCCAGCAGCTTGCCGGGGGGCCGCCTGGGTGAGCAGTTCTTC.

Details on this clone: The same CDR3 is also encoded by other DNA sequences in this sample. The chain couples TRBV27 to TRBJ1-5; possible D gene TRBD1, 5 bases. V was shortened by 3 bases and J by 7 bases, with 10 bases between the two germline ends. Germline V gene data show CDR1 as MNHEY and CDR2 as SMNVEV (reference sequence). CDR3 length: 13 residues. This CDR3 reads CASSFGGNQPQHF. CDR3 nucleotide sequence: TGTGCCAGCAGTTTCGGGGGGAACCAGCCCCAGCATTTT.

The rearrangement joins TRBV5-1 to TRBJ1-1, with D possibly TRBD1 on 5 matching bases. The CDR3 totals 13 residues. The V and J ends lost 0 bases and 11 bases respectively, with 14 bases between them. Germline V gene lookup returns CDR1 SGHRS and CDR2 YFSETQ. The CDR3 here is CASSLGQGVGAFF. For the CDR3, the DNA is TGCGCCAGCAGCTTGGGGCAGGGCGTGGGGGCTTTCTTT.

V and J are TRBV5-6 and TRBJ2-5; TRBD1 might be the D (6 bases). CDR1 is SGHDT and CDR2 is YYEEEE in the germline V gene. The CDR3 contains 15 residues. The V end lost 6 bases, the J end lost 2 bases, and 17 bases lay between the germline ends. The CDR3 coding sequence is TGTGCCAGCACCGATTTATACAGGGTGCAAGAGACCCAGTACTTC. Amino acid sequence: CASTDLYRVQETQYF.

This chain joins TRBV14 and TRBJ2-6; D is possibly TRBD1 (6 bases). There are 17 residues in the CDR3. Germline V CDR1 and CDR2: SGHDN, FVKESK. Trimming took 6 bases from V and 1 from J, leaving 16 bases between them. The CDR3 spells CASRQTGLGSGANVLTF. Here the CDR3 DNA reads TGTGCCAGCAGGCAAACAGGGCTCGGGTCTGGGGCCAACGTCCTGACTTTC.

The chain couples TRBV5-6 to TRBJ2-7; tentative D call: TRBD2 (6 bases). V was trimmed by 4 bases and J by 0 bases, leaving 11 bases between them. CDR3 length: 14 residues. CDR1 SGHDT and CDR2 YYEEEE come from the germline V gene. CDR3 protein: CASSRDGSSYEQYF. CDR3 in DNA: TGTGCCAGCAGCCGGGACGGGAGCTCCTACGAGCAGTACTTC.

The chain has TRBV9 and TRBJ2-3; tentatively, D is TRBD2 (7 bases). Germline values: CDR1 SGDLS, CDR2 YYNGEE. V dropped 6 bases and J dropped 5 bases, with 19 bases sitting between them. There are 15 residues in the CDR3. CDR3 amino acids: CASNQRGREKDTQYF. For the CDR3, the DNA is TGTGCCAGCAACCAAAGGGGGAGGGAAAAAGATACGCAGTATTTT.

This CDR3 is CASSPGSPGRAAGNTIYF. The CDR3 nucleotides are TGTGCCAGCAGCCCAGGATCACCGGGGAGAGCGGCTGGAAACACCATATATTTT. V and J are TRBV9 and TRBJ1-3; D is uncertain. Per the germline V gene, CDR1 is SGDLS and CDR2 is YYNGEE. The CDR3 sequence is 18 residues long. V dropped 4 bases and J dropped 2 bases, with 22 bases sitting between them.

CDR3 loop: CASSQEGPSGVETQYF. In nucleotides, the CDR3 is TGCGCCAGCAGCCAAGAGGGACCTAGCGGGGTAGAGACCCAGTACTTC. The chain combines TRBV4-1 with TRBJ2-5; 9 bases are a match to TRBD2. The CDR3 runs 16 residues. Germline trimming cut 0 bases from V and 4 bases from J; bases unmatched to any gene: 6. Germline loops: CDR1 MGHRA, CDR2 YSYEKL.

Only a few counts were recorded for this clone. For the CDR3, the DNA is TGTGCCAGCAGCCGAGAGGGGACAGGGGCGAACACTGAAGCTTTCTTT. It codes for CASSREGTGANTEAFF. J is TRBJ1-1 and V is TRBV2; 10 nucleotides line up with TRBD1. The CDR3 totals 16 residues. J gave up 1 base and V 6 bases, and 8 bases lay outside the gene matches. Germline V gives CDR1 SNHLY, CDR2 FYNNEI.

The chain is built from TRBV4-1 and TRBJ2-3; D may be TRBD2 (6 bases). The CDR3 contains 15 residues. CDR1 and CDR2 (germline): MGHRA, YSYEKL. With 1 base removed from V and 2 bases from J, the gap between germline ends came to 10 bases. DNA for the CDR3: TGCGCCAGCAGCCAAGGTCCGGGGGTCACAGATACGCAGTATTTT. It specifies CASSQGPGVTDTQYF.

The CDR3 region is CASGPLVGSGNTIYF. CDR3 DNA sequence: TGTGCTAGTGGTCCATTGGTCGGCTCTGGAAACACCATATATTTT. This chain joins TRBV12-5 and TRBJ1-3; D is unclear. Trimming removed 5 bases from V and 0 bases from J, with 11 bases in between. The CDR3 length is 15 residues. Germline loops: CDR1 LGHNT, CDR2 FRNRAP.

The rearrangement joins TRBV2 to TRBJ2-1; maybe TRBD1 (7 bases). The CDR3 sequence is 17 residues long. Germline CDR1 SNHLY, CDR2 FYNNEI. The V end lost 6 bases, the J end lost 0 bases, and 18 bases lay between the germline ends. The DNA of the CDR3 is TGTGCCAGCAGCCTGCAGGGGGGTTCTATCTCCTACAATGAGCAGTTCTTC. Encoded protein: CASSLQGGSISYNEQFF.

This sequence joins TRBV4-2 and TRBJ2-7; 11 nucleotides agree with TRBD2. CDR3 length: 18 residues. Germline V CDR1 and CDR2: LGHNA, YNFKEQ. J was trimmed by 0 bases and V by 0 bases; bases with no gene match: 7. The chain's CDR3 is CASSQDPSGGFSSYEQYF. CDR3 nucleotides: TGTGCCAGCAGCCAAGACCCTAGCGGGGGGTTTAGCTCCTACGAGCAGTACTTC.

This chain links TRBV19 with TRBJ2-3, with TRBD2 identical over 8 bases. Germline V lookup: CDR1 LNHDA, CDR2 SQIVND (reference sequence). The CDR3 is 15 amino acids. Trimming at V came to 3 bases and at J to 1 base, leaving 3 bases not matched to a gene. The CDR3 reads CASSIRSGGTDTQYF. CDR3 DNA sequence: TGTGCCAGTAGTATCCGTAGCGGGGGCACAGATACGCAGTATTTT.

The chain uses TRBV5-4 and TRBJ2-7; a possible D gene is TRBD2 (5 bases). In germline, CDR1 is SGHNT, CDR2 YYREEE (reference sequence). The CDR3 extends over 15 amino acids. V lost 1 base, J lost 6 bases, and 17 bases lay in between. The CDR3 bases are TGTGCCAGCAGCTTGACGGGAAGGGTCCAAAGCGAGCAGTACTTC. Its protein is CASSLTGRVQSEQYF.

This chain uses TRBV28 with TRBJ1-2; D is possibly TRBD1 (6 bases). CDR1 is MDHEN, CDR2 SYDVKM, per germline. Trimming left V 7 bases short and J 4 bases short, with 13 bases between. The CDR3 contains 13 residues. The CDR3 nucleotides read TGTGCCAGCACGATAAGGGGGGGCTATGGCTACACCTTC. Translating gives CASTIRGGYGYTF.

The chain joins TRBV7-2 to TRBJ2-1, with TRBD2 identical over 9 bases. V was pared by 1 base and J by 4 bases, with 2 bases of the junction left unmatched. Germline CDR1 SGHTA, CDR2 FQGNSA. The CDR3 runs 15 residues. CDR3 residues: CASSLETSGYNEQFF. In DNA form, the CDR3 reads TGTGCCAGCAGCTTAGAGACTAGCGGTTACAATGAGCAGTTCTTC.

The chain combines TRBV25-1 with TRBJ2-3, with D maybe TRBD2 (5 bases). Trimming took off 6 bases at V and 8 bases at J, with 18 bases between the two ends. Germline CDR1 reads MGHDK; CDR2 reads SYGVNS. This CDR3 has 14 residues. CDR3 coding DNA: TGTGCCAGCAGCGAGGGATTTTGGGCAGGTACGCAGTATTTT. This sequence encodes CASSEGFWAGTQYF.

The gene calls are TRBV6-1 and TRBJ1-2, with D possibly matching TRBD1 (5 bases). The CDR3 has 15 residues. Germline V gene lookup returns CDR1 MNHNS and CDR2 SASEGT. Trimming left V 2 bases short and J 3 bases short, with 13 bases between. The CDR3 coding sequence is TGTGCCAGCAGTGAACGGAAGGGGATTCACTATGGCTACACCTTC. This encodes CASSERKGIHYGYTF.

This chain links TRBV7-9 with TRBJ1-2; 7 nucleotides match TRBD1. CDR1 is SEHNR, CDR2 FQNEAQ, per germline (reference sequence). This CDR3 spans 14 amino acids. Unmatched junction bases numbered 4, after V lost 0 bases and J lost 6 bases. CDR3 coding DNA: TGTGCCAGCAGCTTAGCGGCAGGGACAGATGGCTACACCTTC. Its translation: CASSLAAGTDGYTF.